This TCR beta chain was sequenced during a study of Graves' ophthalmopathy and Graves' hyperthyroidism. Many counts were recorded for this clonotype. The length of the CDR3 is 13 residues. Looked up from germline, CDR1 is SGHVS and CDR2 is FNYEAQ. Trimming pared 5 bases from V and 3 bases from J, leaving 10 bases between. From RNA, the CDR3 regions of TCR beta chains were amplified and sequenced. The authors performed first-round RT-PCR with HTBI primers and then a second-round multiplex PCR. MiXCR, applied by TCRdb to the multiplex PCR reads, yields one record per CDR3 protein. The sample consists of roughly 400,000 distinct CDR3 sequences, around 17% of them appearing once. Patients were left out if they had other autoimmune diseases, uncontrolled infections, pregnancy or lactation. Fresh peripheral blood (approximately 9.2 ml) yielded the PBMCs.

The rearrangement links TRBV7-6 to TRBJ1-1; weak D call: TRBD1 (6 bases). The sample taken for sequencing was peripheral blood. The clonotype originates from a woman between 18 and 30 years old with Graves' ophthalmopathy. The CDR3 here is CASSAHRDTEAFF. DNA for the CDR3: TGTGCCAGCAGCGCCCACAGGGACACTGAAGCTTTCTTT. The full variable domain, its missing parts supplied by reference TRBV7-6 and TRBJ1-1, is GAGVSQSPRYKVTKRGQDVALRCDPISGHVSLYWYRQALGQGPEFLTYFNYEAQQDKSGLPNDRFSAERPEGSISTLTIQRTEQRDSAMYRCASSAHRDTEAFFGQGTRLTVV.